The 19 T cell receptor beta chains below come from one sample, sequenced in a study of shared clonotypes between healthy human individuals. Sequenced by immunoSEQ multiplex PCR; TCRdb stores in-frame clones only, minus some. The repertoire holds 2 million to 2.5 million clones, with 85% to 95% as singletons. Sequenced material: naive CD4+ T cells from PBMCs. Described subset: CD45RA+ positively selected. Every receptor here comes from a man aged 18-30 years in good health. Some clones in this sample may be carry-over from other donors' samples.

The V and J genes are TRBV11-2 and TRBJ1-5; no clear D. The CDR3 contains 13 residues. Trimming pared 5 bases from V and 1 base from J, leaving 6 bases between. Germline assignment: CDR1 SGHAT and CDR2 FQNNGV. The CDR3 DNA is TGTGCCAGCAGCCCGTCGAGCAATCAGCCCCAGCATTTT. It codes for CASSPSSNQPQHF.

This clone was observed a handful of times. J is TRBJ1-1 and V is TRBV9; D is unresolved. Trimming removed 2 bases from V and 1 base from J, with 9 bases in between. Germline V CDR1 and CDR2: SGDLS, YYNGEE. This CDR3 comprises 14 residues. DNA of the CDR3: TGTGCCAGCAGCGTCACCCCCGAGAACACTGAAGCTTTCTTT. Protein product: CASSVTPENTEAFF.

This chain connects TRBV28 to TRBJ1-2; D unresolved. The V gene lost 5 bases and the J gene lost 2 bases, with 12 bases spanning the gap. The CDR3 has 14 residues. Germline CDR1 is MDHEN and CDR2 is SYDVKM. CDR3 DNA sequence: TGTGCCAGCAGTCTCTCCCGCACAAACTATGGCTACACCTTC. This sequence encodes CASSLSRTNYGYTF.

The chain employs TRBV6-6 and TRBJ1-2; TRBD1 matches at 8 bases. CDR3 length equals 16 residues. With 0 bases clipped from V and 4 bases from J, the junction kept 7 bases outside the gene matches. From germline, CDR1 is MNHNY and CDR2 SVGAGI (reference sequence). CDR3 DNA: TGTGCCAGCAGTTACTCGCAGGACAGGGAAGGCTATGGCTACACCTTC. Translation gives CASSYSQDREGYGYTF.

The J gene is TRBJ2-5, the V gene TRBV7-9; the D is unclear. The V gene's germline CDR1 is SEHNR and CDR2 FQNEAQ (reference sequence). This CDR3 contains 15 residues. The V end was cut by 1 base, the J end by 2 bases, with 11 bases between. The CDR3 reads CASSLGTTAQETQYF. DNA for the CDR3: TGTGCCAGCAGCTTAGGGACCACTGCGCAAGAGACCCAGTACTTC.

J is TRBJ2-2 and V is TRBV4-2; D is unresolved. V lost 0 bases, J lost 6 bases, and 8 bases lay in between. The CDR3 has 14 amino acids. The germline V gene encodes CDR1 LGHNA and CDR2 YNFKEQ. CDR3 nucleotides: TGTGCCAGCAGCCAAGATCTGTCACCCGGGGAGCTGTTTTTT. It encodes CASSQDLSPGELFF.

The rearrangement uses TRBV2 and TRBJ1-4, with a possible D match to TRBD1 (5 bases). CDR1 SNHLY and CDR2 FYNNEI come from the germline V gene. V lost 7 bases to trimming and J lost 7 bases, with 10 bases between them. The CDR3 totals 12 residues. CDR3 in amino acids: CASKGDSEKLFF. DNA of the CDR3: TGTGCCAGCAAGGGTGACAGTGAAAAACTGTTTTTT.

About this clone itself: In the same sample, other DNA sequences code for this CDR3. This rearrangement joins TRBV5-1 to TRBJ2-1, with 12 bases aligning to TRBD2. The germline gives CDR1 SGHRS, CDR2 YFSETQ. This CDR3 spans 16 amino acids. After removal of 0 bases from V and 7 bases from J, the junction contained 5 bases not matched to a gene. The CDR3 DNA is TGCGCCAGCAGCTTGGCCCTAGCGGGAGGGGGGAATGAGCAGTTCTTC. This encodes CASSLALAGGGNEQFF.

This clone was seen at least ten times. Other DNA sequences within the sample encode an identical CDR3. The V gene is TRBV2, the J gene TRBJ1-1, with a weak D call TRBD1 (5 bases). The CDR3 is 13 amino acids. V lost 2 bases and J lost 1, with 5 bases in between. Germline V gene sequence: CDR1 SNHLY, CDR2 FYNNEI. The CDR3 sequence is CASSEQGNTEAFF. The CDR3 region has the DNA TGTGCCAGCAGTGAACAGGGGAACACTGAAGCTTTCTTT.

The CDR3 reads CASSASRDTEAFF. For the CDR3, the DNA is TGTGCCAGCAGCGCGTCTCGGGACACTGAAGCTTTCTTT. The chain links TRBV6-4 to TRBJ1-1; D call uncertain. The germline gives CDR1 MRHNA, CDR2 SNTAGT. With 6 bases removed from V and 3 bases from J, the gap between germline ends came to 11 bases. CDR3 length equals 13 residues.

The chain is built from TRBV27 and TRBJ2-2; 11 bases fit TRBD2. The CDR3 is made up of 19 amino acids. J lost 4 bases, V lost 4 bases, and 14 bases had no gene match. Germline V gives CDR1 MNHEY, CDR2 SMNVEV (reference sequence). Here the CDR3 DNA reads TGTGCCAGCAGTTCTTACGGCAGGGTGGGACTAGCGGCCACCGGGGAGCTGTTTTTT. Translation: CASSSYGRVGLAATGELFF.

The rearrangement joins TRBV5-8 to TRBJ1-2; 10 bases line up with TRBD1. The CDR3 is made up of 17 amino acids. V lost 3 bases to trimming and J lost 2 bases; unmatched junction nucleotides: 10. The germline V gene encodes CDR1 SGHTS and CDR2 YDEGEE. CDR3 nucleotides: TGTGCCAGCAGCTACGGGACAGGGGATGGTGCCAACTATGGCTACACCTTC. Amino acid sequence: CASSYGTGDGANYGYTF.

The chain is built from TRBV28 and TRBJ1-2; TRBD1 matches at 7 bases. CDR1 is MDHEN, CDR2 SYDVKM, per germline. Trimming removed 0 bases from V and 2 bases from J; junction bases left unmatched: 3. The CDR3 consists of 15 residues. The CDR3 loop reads CASSLWDRINYGYTF. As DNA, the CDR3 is TGTGCCAGCAGTTTATGGGACAGGATAAACTATGGCTACACCTTC.

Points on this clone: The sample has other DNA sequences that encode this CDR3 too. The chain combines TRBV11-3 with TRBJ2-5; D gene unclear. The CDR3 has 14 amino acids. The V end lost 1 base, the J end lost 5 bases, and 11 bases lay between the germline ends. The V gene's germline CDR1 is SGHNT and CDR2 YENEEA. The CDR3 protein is CASSLGGDGETQYF. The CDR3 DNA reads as TGTGCCAGCAGCTTAGGAGGAGATGGCGAGACCCAGTACTTC.

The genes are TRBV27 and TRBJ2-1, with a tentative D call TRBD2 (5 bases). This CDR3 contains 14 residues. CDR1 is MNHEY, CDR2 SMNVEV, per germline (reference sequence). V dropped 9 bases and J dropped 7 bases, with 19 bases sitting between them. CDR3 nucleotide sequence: TGTGCCAGTCAAACGGGGAGTCGGAAAAATGAGCAGTTCTTC. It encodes CASQTGSRKNEQFF.

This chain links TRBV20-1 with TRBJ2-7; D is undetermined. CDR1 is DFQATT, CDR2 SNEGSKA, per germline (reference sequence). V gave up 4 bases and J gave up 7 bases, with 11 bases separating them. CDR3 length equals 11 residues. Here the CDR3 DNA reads TGCAGTGCTATCACCCAGAAAGAGCAGTACTTC. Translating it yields CSAITQKEQYF.

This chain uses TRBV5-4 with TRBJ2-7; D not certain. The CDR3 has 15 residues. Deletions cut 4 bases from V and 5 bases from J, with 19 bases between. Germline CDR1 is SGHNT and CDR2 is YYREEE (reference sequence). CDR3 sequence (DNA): TGTGCCAGCAGCCCGGCGGCTAGTCGAGGCCACGAGCAGTACTTC. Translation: CASSPAASRGHEQYF.

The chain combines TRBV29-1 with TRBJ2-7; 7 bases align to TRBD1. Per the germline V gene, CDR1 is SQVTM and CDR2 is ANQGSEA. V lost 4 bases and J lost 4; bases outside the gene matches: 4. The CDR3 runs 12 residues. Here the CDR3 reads CSVGGTEYEQYF. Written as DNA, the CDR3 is TGCAGCGTTGGTGGGACAGAATACGAGCAGTACTTC.

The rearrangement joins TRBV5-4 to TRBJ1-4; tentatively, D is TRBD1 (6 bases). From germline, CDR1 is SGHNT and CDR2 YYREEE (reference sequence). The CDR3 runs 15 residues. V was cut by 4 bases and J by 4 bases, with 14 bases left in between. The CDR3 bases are TGTGCCAGCAGCCCGGGGGGGCGGAATAATGAAAAACTGTTTTTT. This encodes CASSPGGRNNEKLFF.